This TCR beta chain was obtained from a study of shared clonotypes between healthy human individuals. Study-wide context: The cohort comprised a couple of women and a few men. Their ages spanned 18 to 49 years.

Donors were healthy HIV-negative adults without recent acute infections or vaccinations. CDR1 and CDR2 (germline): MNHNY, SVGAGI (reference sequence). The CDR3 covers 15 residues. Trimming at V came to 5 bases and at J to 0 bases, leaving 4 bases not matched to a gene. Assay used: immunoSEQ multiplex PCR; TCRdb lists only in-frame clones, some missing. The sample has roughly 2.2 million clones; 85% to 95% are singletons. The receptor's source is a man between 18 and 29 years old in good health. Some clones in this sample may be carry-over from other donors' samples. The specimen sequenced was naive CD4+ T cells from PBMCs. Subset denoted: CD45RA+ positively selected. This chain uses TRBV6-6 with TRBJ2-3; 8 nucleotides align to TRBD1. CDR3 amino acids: CASSDRDRSTDTQYF. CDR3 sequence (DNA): TGTGCCAGCAGTGACCGGGACAGGAGCACAGATACGCAGTATTTT.